What follows describes a single T cell receptor (beta chain). Its target is not known. The data belong to a study of T cells in Graves' hyperthyroidism and ophthalmopathy. Study as a whole: Peripheral blood collection took place at initial diagnosis, before any treatment. Findings and limits, study-wide: Ophthalmopathy stood apart from stable hyperthyroidism in a 13 V-J model.

Graves' hyperthyroidism showing no ophthalmopathy progression within 18 months was considered stable. Lactation, pregnancy, other autoimmune disease or uncontrolled infection led to exclusion of patients. The CDR3 is 13 amino acids. The V segment lost 7 bases and the J segment 6 bases; nucleotides outside the gene matches: 5. Germline lookup yields CDR1 DFQATT and CDR2 SNEGSKA (reference sequence). Template material for amplifying TCR beta CDR3 regions consisted of RNA transcripts. HTBI primers were the set used in a first-round RT-PCR of the TCR CDR3. TCRdb redid the calling of the multiplex PCR reads with MiXCR, one entry per CDR3 protein. Among some 740,000 distinct CDR3 sequences listed, 12% to 15% were seen once.

Sequencing used blood. V is TRBV20-1 and J is TRBJ2-1, with 11 positions matching TRBD2. The TCR was taken from a woman between 18 and 29 years old with Graves' hyperthyroidism. The DNA for the CDR3 is TGCAGTGGGTCTAGCGGGAGGTCCAATGAGCAGTTCTTC. Protein product: CSGSSGRSNEQFF.